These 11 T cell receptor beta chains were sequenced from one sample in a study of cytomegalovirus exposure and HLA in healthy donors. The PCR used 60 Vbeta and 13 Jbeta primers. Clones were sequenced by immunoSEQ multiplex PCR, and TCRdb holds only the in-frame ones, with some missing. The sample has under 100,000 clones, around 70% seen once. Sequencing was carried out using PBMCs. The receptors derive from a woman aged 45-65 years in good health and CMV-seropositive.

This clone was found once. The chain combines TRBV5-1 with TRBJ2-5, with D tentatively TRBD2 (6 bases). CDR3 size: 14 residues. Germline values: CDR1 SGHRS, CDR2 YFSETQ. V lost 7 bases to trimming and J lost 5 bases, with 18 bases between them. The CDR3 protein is CASSMGREMETQYF. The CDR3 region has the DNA TGCGCCAGCTCAATGGGGCGGGAAATGGAGACCCAGTACTTC.

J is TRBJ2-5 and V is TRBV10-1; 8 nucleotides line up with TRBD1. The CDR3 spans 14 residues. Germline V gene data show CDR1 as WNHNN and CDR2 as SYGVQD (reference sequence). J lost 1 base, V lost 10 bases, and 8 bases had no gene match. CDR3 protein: CAIPGQGGQETQYF. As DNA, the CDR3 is TGCGCCATCCCTGGACAGGGCGGCCAAGAGACCCAGTACTTC.

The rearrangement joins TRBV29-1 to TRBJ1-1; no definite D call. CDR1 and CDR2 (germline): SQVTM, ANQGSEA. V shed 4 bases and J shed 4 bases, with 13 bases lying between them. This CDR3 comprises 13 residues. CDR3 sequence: CSVAAGFPTEAFF. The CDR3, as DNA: TGCAGCGTTGCCGCGGGGTTCCCCACTGAAGCTTTCTTT.

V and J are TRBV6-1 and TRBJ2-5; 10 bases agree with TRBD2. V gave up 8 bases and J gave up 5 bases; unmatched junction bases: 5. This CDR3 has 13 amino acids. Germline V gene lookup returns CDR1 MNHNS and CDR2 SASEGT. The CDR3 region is CASGAGGAETQYF. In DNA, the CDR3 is TGTGCCAGCGGAGCGGGAGGGGCGGAGACCCAGTACTTC.

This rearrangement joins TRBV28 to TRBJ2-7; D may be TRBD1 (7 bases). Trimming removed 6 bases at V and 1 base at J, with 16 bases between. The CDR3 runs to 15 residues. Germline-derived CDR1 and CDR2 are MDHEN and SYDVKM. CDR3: CASRSPQGGSYEQYF. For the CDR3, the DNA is TGTGCCAGCAGAAGCCCCCAGGGGGGTTCCTACGAGCAGTACTTC. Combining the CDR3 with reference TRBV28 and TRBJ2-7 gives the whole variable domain DVKVTQSSRYLVKRTGEKVFLECVQDMDHENMFWYRQDPGLGLRLIYFSYDVKMKEKGDIPEGYSVSREKKERFSLILESASTNQTSMYLCASRSPQGGSYEQYFGPGTRLTVT.

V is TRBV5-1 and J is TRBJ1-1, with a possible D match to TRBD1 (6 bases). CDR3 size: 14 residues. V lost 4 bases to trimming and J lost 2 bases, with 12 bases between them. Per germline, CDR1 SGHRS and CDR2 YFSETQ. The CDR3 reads CASSREQGNTEAFF. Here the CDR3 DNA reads TGCGCCAGCAGCCGTGAACAGGGTAACACTGAAGCTTTCTTT. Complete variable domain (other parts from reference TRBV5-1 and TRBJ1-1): KAGVTQTPRYLIKTRGQQVTLSCSPISGHRSVSWYQQTPGQGLQFLFEYFSETQRNKGNFPGRFSGRQFSNSRSEMNVSTLELGDSALYLCASSREQGNTEAFFGQGTRLTVV.

This chain's CDR3 is CASRLKGMTETFSYEQYF. The CDR3 region has the DNA TGTGCCAGCAGGTTAAAGGGGATGACAGAAACCTTTAGCTACGAGCAGTACTTC. The V and J genes are TRBV7-2 and TRBJ2-7; the D gene is possibly TRBD1 (5 bases). The CDR3 runs 18 residues. The germline V gene has CDR1 SGHTA and CDR2 FQGNSA. V was cut by 6 bases and J by 3 bases, with 27 bases left in between. The full variable domain, with the rest looked up from reference TRBV7-2 and TRBJ2-7, is GAGVSQSPSNKVTEKGKDVELRCDPISGHTALYWYRQSLGQGLEFLIYFQGNSAPDKSGLPSDRFSAERTGGSVSTLTIQRTQQEDSAVYLCASRLKGMTETFSYEQYFGPGTRLTVT.

The CDR3 DNA sequence: TGTGCCAGCAAACCAAAGGGGGCGAGGGATTCACCCCTCCACTTT. Translation gives CASKPKGARDSPLHF. The chain employs TRBV7-9 and TRBJ1-6, with 7 bases aligning to TRBD1. V gave up 7 bases and J gave up 8 bases; unmatched junction bases: 11. The CDR3 consists of 15 residues. Per germline, CDR1 SEHNR and CDR2 FQNEAQ (reference sequence).

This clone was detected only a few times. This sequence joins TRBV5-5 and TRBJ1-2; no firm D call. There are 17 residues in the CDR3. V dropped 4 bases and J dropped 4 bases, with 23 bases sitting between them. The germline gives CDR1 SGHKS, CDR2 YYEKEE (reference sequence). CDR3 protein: CASSREWAALFGYGYTF. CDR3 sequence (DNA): TGTGCCAGCAGCCGTGAGTGGGCAGCCCTTTTCGGCTATGGCTACACCTTC. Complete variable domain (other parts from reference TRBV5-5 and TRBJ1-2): DAGVTQSPTHLIKTRGQQVTLRCSPISGHKSVSWYQQVLGQGPQFIFQYYEKEERGRGNFPDRFSARQFPNYSSELNVNALLLGDSALYLCASSREWAALFGYGYTFGSGTRLTVV.

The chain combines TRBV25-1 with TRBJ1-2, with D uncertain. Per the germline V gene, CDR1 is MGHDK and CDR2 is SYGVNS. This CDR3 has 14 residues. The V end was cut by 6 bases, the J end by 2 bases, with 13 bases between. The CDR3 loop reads CASRRTGNNYGYTF. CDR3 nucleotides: TGTGCCAGCAGACGAACGGGGAACAACTATGGCTACACCTTC.

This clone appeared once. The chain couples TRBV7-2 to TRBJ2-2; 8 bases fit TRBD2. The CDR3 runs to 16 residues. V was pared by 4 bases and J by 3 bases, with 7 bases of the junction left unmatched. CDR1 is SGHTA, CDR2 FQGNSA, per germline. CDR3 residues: CASSSPLAAYTGELFF. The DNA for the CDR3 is TGTGCCAGCAGCTCCCCACTAGCGGCCTACACCGGGGAGCTGTTTTTT.